These 14 T cell receptor beta chains were sequenced from one sample in a study of blood T cell repertoires in COVID-19. TCRdb keeps only in-frame clones here, not all; method: immunoSEQ multiplex PCR. The table has tens of thousands of clones, roughly 80% seen once. Sequenced sample: peripheral blood. All receptors come from a human donor in a cohort sampled during active COVID-19.

This clone was found a few times. V gene TRBV6-5 combines with J gene TRBJ1-1; TRBD1 agrees at 10 bases. The germline V gene encodes CDR1 MNHEY and CDR2 SVGAGI. Germline trimming cut 6 bases from V and 3 bases from J; bases unmatched to any gene: 4. The CDR3 extends over 14 amino acids. The CDR3 loop is CASSQDRGDTEAFF. CDR3 bases: TGTGCCAGCAGCCAGGACAGGGGGGACACTGAAGCTTTCTTT.

This clone turned up a few times. The chain is built from TRBV7-8 and TRBJ1-2; D perhaps matches TRBD1 (6 bases). V was trimmed by 5 bases and J by 5 bases, leaving 27 bases between them. Germline loops: CDR1 SGHVS, CDR2 FQNEAQ. This CDR3 region has 18 residues. The CDR3 loop is CASSPFTGRVGRRYGYTF. CDR3 nucleotide sequence: TGTGCCAGCAGCCCGTTCACAGGGCGGGTAGGAAGGCGTTATGGCTACACCTTC.

V gene TRBV28 combines with J gene TRBJ2-1; 10 nucleotides align to TRBD1. This CDR3 contains 18 residues. The V segment lost 6 bases and the J segment 6 bases; nucleotides outside the gene matches: 17. The germline gives CDR1 MDHEN, CDR2 SYDVKM. The CDR3 DNA sequence: TGTGCCAGCAGCCTAGCCGGGACAGGGGCCGTTGAAGGCAATGAGCAGTTCTTC. It specifies CASSLAGTGAVEGNEQFF.

The rearrangement joins TRBV5-1 to TRBJ2-2; D unclear. CDR1 and CDR2 (germline): SGHRS, YFSETQ. There are 14 residues in the CDR3. Trimming shortened V by 2 bases and J by 0 bases, and 5 bases separated the two germline ends. CDR3 sequence reads: CASSFDTNTGELFF. As DNA, the CDR3 is TGCGCCAGCAGCTTCGACACGAACACCGGGGAGCTGTTTTTT.

The rearrangement joins TRBV5-8 to TRBJ2-7; D unclear. The germline CDR1 and CDR2 sequences are SGHTS and YDEGEE. The CDR3 spans 13 residues. Trimming pared 1 base from V and 2 bases from J, leaving 7 bases between. The DNA of the CDR3 is TGTGCCAGCAGCTTGTTCCCCACCTACGAGCAGTACTTC. Its translation: CASSLFPTYEQYF.

The chain links TRBV7-2 to TRBJ2-5, with TRBD2 identical over 10 bases. The CDR3 consists of 17 residues. Germline values: CDR1 SGHTA, CDR2 FQGNSA. V lost 5 bases to trimming and J lost 2 bases; unmatched junction nucleotides: 11. The CDR3 here is CASSADWGLARQETQYF. The CDR3 DNA is TGTGCCAGCAGCGCCGACTGGGGACTAGCGCGGCAAGAGACCCAGTACTTC.

This clone was recorded many times. The chain recombines TRBV5-4 with TRBJ1-2; D uncertain. V lost 5 bases and J 2 bases, leaving 13 bases between the germline ends. CDR1 is SGHNT and CDR2 is YYREEE in the germline V gene (reference sequence). The CDR3 totals 14 residues. The CDR3 DNA sequence: TGTGCCAGCAGTTCTGGAGTAACAAACTATGGCTACACCTTC. It yields the protein CASSSGVTNYGYTF.

V and J are TRBV9 and TRBJ2-3; perhaps TRBD1 as D (6 bases). The germline gives CDR1 SGDLS, CDR2 YYNGEE. Trimming removed 1 base at V and 4 bases at J, with 13 bases between. This CDR3 contains 15 residues. This chain's CDR3 is CASSVQGWQADTQYF. Here the CDR3 DNA reads TGTGCCAGCAGCGTACAGGGGTGGCAGGCAGATACGCAGTATTTT.

V gene TRBV6-1 combines with J gene TRBJ2-3, with D hard to call. The ends were cut back, 3 bases at V and 5 bases at J, with 9 bases in the middle. The CDR3 is 13 residues long. Germline CDR1 MNHNS, CDR2 SASEGT. CDR3 in amino acids: CASSDLVGDTQYF. The CDR3 nucleotides are TGTGCCAGCAGTGATCTAGTGGGAGATACGCAGTATTTT.

V is TRBV11-2 and J is TRBJ2-1; 15 bases line up with TRBD2. The CDR3 has 14 residues. The ends lost 5 bases at V and 12 bases at J; junction bases unmatched: 5. The germline CDR1 and CDR2 sequences are SGHAT and FQNNGV. DNA of the CDR3: TGTGCCAGCAGCCCGGGACTAGCGGGGGGAGGGCAGTTCTTC. Translating gives CASSPGLAGGGQFF.

The chain is built from TRBV3-1 (or the pseudogene TRBV3-2) and TRBJ1-2, with D unclear. Germline V gives CDR1 LGHDT, CDR2 YNNKEL (reference sequence). The germline V and J ends were trimmed by 4 bases and 8 bases, with 20 bases remaining between them. This CDR3 comprises 15 residues. In DNA, the CDR3 is TGTGCCAGCAGCCTCATGGTCAACTCCGGGTTAGGCTACACCTTC. It yields the protein CASSLMVNSGLGYTF.

The gene calls are TRBV7-2 and TRBJ2-1, with 11 bases matching TRBD2. V lost 4 bases to trimming and J lost 14 bases; unmatched junction nucleotides: 4. The CDR3 is 12 amino acids. The germline V gene encodes CDR1 SGHTA and CDR2 FQGNSA. The chain's CDR3 is CASSWASGGKFF. The DNA of the CDR3 is TGTGCCAGCAGCTGGGCTAGCGGGGGGAAGTTCTTC.

This clone was detected once. The chain uses TRBV27 and TRBJ2-2, with 9 bases aligning to TRBD2. With 2 bases clipped from V and 4 bases from J, the junction kept 5 bases outside the gene matches. CDR3 size: 16 residues. The germline CDR1 and CDR2 sequences are MNHEY and SMNVEV (reference sequence). The chain's CDR3 is CASSLEAGGGTGELFF. The CDR3 DNA follows: TGTGCCAGCAGTTTAGAAGCGGGAGGCGGCACCGGGGAGCTGTTTTTT.

The chain employs TRBV11-2 and TRBJ2-6, with TRBD2 identical over 7 bases. The ends lost 5 bases at V and 1 base at J; junction bases unmatched: 5. The CDR3 extends over 16 amino acids. Germline assignment: CDR1 SGHAT and CDR2 FQNNGV. The CDR3 reads CASSPSGNSGANVLTF. CDR3 coding DNA: TGTGCCAGCAGCCCAAGCGGGAATTCTGGGGCCAACGTCCTGACTTTC.